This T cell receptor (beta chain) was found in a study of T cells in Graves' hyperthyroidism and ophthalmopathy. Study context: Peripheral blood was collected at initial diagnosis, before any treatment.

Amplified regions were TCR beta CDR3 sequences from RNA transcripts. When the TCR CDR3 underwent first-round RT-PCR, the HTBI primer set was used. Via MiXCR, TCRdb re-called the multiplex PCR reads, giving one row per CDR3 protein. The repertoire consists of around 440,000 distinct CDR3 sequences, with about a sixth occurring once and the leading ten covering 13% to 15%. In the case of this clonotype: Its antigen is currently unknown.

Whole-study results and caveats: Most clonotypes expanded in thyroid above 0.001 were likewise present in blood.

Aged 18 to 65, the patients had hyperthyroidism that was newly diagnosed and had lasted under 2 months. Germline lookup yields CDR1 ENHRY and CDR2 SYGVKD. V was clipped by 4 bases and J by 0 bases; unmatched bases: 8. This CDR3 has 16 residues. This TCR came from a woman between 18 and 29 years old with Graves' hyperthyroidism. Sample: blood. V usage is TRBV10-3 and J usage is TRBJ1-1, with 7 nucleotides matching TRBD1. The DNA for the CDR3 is TGTGCCATCAGTGGAAATCCGGGACAGATGAACACTGAAGCTTTCTTT. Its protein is CAISGNPGQMNTEAFF.